This T cell receptor beta chain was obtained from a study of PD-L1 blockade in urothelial cancer. CDR1 and CDR2 from the germline V gene are MDHEN and SYDVKM. V lost 6 bases to trimming and J lost 2 bases, with 13 bases between them. This CDR3 region has 14 residues. Every PCR was spiked with synthetic TCR analog templates. The protocol was immunoSEQ multiplex PCR, while the TCRdb copy is restricted to in-frame clones and leaves out a portion. The table shows around 51,000 clones, with roughly 86% occurring only once. The chain combines TRBV28 with TRBJ2-5; D is possibly TRBD1 (6 bases). The receptor was derived from a man aged 55 to 70 with urothelial cancer. The sample in question was PBMCs, obtained around atezolizumab (anti-PD-L1) treatment. CDR3 sequence (DNA): TGTGCCAGCAGGAATGTAGGACAGCAAGAGACCCAGTACTTC. Its protein product is CASRNVGQQETQYF.